A single sample gave rise to the 9 T cell receptor beta chains below, sequenced in a study of blood T cells in healthy people across ages. Next came a second PCR, run for 7 to 11 cycles, which used a sample-barcoded 5' primer along with a J-beta primer mix. TCRdb analysed the 5' RACE reads with MiXCR anew, one entry per CDR3 protein. The data hold 850,000 to 1,000,000 distinct CDR3 sequences, with roughly 51% observed a single time. The sequenced sample was blood. The origin of the receptors is a woman in her sixties or seventies in good health.

The chain carries TRBV11-2 and TRBJ2-1; 7 bases fit TRBD2. Germline-derived CDR1 and CDR2 are SGHAT and FQNNGV. This CDR3 region has 16 residues. Unmatched junction bases numbered 12, after V lost 5 bases and J lost 5 bases. The CDR3 DNA sequence: TGTGCCAGCAGCCAACACGGAGGGAGGGCTAACAATGAGCAGTTCTTC. It encodes CASSQHGGRANNEQFF.

A few counts support this clonotype. A much larger clone lies a single base off, so this may be a read error. The CDR3 loop is CASSEALNEETQFF. CDR3 bases: TGTGCCAGCAGTGAAGCGCTTAACGAAGAGACCCAGTTCTTC. The rearrangement uses TRBV2 and TRBJ2-5; D unresolved. The end of the DNA aligns better with TRBJ2-1, so the J call may be wrong. CDR1 and CDR2 from the germline V gene are SNHLY and FYNNEI. This CDR3 has 14 residues.

The V gene is TRBV5-6, the J gene TRBJ2-7, with unresolved D. CDR3 length: 13 residues. The germline CDR1 and CDR2 sequences are SGHDT and YYEEEE. The germline V and J ends were trimmed by 2 bases and 5 bases, with 11 bases remaining between them. The chain's CDR3 is CASSLGHMDEQYF. CDR3 DNA sequence: TGTGCCAGCAGCTTAGGGCACATGGACGAGCAGTACTTC.

The gene calls are TRBV2 and TRBJ2-1; 10 nucleotides agree with TRBD2. The CDR3 extends over 14 amino acids. Germline V gene lookup returns CDR1 SNHLY and CDR2 FYNNEI. With 8 bases clipped from V and 7 bases from J, the junction kept 8 bases outside the gene matches. CDR3 in amino acids: CASGERGGRNEQFF. CDR3 sequence (DNA): TGTGCCAGCGGAGAGCGGGGGGGCCGGAATGAGCAGTTCTTC.

The chain has TRBV10-3 and TRBJ1-5, with 7 bases matching TRBD1. With 10 bases clipped from V and 3 bases from J, the junction kept 12 bases outside the gene matches. The CDR3 has 15 amino acids. From germline, CDR1 is ENHRY and CDR2 SYGVKD. In DNA, the CDR3 is TGTGCCACCAGCCTCGGGACAGCATCCAATCAGCCCCAGCATTTT. Residues: CATSLGTASNQPQHF.

The rearrangement links TRBV4-2 to TRBJ2-3, with 11 bases matching TRBD2. The junction had 7 bases not matched to a gene; V was cut back by 4 bases and J by 4 bases. The CDR3 has 16 residues. The germline V gene has CDR1 LGHNA and CDR2 YNFKEQ. In DNA, the CDR3 is TGTGCCAGCAGCCCCAGTAGCGGGAGGGCCGCAGATACGCAGTATTTT. Its translation: CASSPSSGRAADTQYF.

V and J are TRBV7-2 and TRBJ1-2; D is unclear. V lost 0 bases, J lost 10 bases, and 15 bases lay in between. The CDR3 is 14 amino acids. Germline CDR1 and CDR2: SGHTA and FQGNSA. The CDR3 coding sequence is TGTGCCAGCAGCTTAGCGAGCAGTCGTCATCCCTACACCTTC. Its translation is CASSLASSRHPYTF.

V is TRBV9 and J is TRBJ2-1; maybe TRBD2 (7 bases). This CDR3 comprises 15 residues. V lost 3 bases to trimming and J lost 10 bases, with 20 bases between them. Germline values: CDR1 SGDLS, CDR2 YYNGEE. The chain's CDR3 is CASSAEGGGLGEQFF. DNA of the CDR3: TGTGCCAGCAGCGCTGAGGGAGGGGGGTTAGGGGAGCAGTTCTTC.

The V gene is TRBV7-9, the J gene TRBJ2-4; D remains unclear. The germline CDR1 and CDR2 sequences are SEHNR and FQNEAQ (reference sequence). V gave up 4 bases and J gave up 2 bases, with 15 bases separating them. This CDR3 has 16 amino acids. CDR3 DNA sequence: TGTGCCAGCAGCTCACAAGGAACCCCAACCAAAAACATTCAGTACTTC. Translating it yields CASSSQGTPTKNIQYF. Complete variable domain (other parts from reference TRBV7-9 and TRBJ2-4): DTGVSQNPRHKITKRGQNVTFRCDPISEHNRLYWYRQTLGQGPEFLTYFQNEAQLEKSRLLSDRFSAERPKGSFSTLEIQRTEQGDSAMYLCASSSQGTPTKNIQYFGAGTRLSVL.